The 19 T cell receptor beta chains presented below share a single source sample, sequenced in a study of shared clonotypes between healthy human individuals. TCRdb keeps only in-frame clones here, not all; method: immunoSEQ multiplex PCR. The data show 2.3 million or so clones, just over 90% seen once. Sequenced sample: naive CD4+ T cells from PBMCs. The subset here: CD45RA+ positively selected. These receptors all come from a man aged 18 to 29 in good health. Some clones in this sample may be carry-over from other donors' samples.

V gene TRBV4-2 combines with J gene TRBJ2-7; 7 bases are shared with TRBD1. The CDR3 loop spans 15 amino acids. CDR1 and CDR2 from the germline V gene are LGHNA and YNFKEQ. Losses at the gene ends were 3 bases for V and 5 bases for J; bases not matched to a gene: 10. In DNA form, the CDR3 reads TGTGCCAGCAGCCATTTACCGGGACAGAGAAACGAGCAGTACTTC. As protein: CASSHLPGQRNEQYF.

This clone was observed a handful of times. The gene calls are TRBV2 and TRBJ1-5; 7 positions agree with TRBD1. The CDR3 runs 17 residues. Germline lookup yields CDR1 SNHLY and CDR2 FYNNEI. V trimming: 6 bases; J trimming: 2 bases; junction bases outside the gene matches: 13. CDR3 bases: TGTGCCAGCAGAGGGGACAGACTACCTTCCCGCAATCAGCCCCAGCATTTT. Protein: CASRGDRLPSRNQPQHF.

V and J are TRBV6-5 and TRBJ1-2, with 10 bases aligning to TRBD1. J was trimmed by 4 bases and V by 0 bases; bases with no gene match: 5. Germline V gene data show CDR1 as MNHEY and CDR2 as SVGAGI. The length of the CDR3 is 16 residues. As DNA, the CDR3 is TGTGCCAGCAGTTACTCGGGACAGGGGCCGGCCTATGGCTACACCTTC. This encodes CASSYSGQGPAYGYTF.

V is TRBV19 and J is TRBJ1-5; D gene ambiguous. Trimming left V 5 bases short and J 2 bases short, with 13 bases between. The CDR3 runs to 15 residues. Germline CDR1 LNHDA, CDR2 SQIVND (reference sequence). The CDR3 protein is CASSDVLLGNQPQHF. As DNA, the CDR3 is TGTGCCAGTAGTGACGTGCTTTTGGGCAATCAGCCCCAGCATTTT.

DNA for the CDR3: TGCGCCAGCAGCTGGAACACCCTGGGCACTGAAGCTTTCTTT. Amino acids: CASSWNTLGTEAFF. V gene TRBV5-1 combines with J gene TRBJ1-1; the D is unclear. Trimming shortened V by 3 bases and J by 4 bases, and 13 bases separated the two germline ends. The CDR3 consists of 14 residues. The germline V gene encodes CDR1 SGHRS and CDR2 YFSETQ. The full variable domain, with the rest looked up from reference TRBV5-1 and TRBJ1-1, is KAGVTQTPRYLIKTRGQQVTLSCSPISGHRSVSWYQQTPGQGLQFLFEYFSETQRNKGNFPGRFSGRQFSNSRSEMNVSTLELGDSALYLCASSWNTLGTEAFFGQGTRLTVV.

The chain couples TRBV20-1 to TRBJ2-3; D is perhaps TRBD2 (5 bases). The CDR3 length is 11 residues. V was pared by 4 bases and J by 7 bases, with 9 bases between. The germline V gene encodes CDR1 DFQATT and CDR2 SNEGSKA (reference sequence). For the CDR3, the DNA is TGCAGTGCTAACCTAGCTTATACGCAGTATTTT. Translated, it gives CSANLAYTQYF.

CDR3 nucleotides: TGTGCCAGCAGTAAACTATCCTACAATGAGCAGTTCTTC. This codes for CASSKLSYNEQFF. The V and J genes are TRBV9 and TRBJ2-1; D call uncertain. The V gene's germline CDR1 is SGDLS and CDR2 YYNGEE. This CDR3 comprises 13 residues. The ends were cut back, 5 bases at V and 1 base at J, with 7 bases in the middle.

The gene calls are TRBV5-1 and TRBJ2-5, with D perhaps TRBD2 (6 bases). Germline-derived CDR1 and CDR2 are SGHRS and YFSETQ. There are 12 residues in the CDR3. V was cut by 3 bases and J by 4 bases, with 7 bases left in between. CDR3 sequence: CASSSSVETQYF. For the CDR3, the DNA is TGCGCCAGCAGCTCTAGCGTAGAGACCCAGTACTTC.

The chain recombines TRBV6-5 with TRBJ1-2, with D unresolved. Germline CDR1 MNHEY, CDR2 SVGAGI. The CDR3 is 13 residues long. Trimming shortened V by 2 bases and J by 4 bases, and 8 bases separated the two germline ends. CDR3: CASSYGRSYGYTF. CDR3 bases: TGTGCCAGCAGTTACGGACGGTCCTATGGCTACACCTTC.

V usage is TRBV5-4 and J usage is TRBJ2-7; D possibly uses TRBD1 or TRBD2 (5 bases each). This CDR3 has 16 residues. Trimming removed 0 bases from V and 7 bases from J, with 20 bases in between. The germline V gene has CDR1 SGHNT and CDR2 YYREEE (reference sequence). CDR3 sequence (DNA): TGTGCCAGCAGCTTGGGGGGGATGGTGGGCGAGAGGGAGCAGTACTTC. Its protein product is CASSLGGMVGEREQYF. Based on the CDR3 plus reference TRBV5-4 and TRBJ2-7, the full variable domain is ETGVTQSPTHLIKTRGQQVTLRCSSQSGHNTVSWYQQALGQGPQFIFQYYREEENGRGNFPPRFSGLQFPNYSSELNVNALELDDSALYLCASSLGGMVGEREQYFGPGTRLTVT.

The J gene is TRBJ2-2, the V gene TRBV5-1, with 13 nucleotides matching TRBD2. V shed 5 bases and J 4 bases; nucleotides not matched to a gene: 5. The CDR3 is 16 residues long. Germline lookup yields CDR1 SGHRS and CDR2 YFSETQ. CDR3 sequence: CASSPLAGGATGELFF. CDR3 DNA sequence: TGCGCCAGCAGTCCACTAGCGGGAGGGGCCACCGGGGAGCTGTTTTTT.

The chain uses TRBV4-2 and TRBJ1-2; the match to TRBD1 covers 7 bases. V trimming: 8 bases; J trimming: 2 bases; junction bases outside the gene matches: 14. The CDR3 has 16 residues. CDR1 is LGHNA, CDR2 YNFKEQ, per germline. CDR3 nucleotides: TGTGCCAGCTCATCTGTCGGGACAGAAGACAACTATGGCTACACCTTC. Protein product: CASSSVGTEDNYGYTF.

J is TRBJ2-1 and V is TRBV4-2, with 12 bases lining up with TRBD2. The CDR3 has 15 amino acids. Trimming removed 3 bases from V and 7 bases from J; junction bases left unmatched: 4. CDR1 is LGHNA, CDR2 YNFKEQ, per germline. For the CDR3, the DNA is TGTGCCAGCAGCCACGGGCTAGCGGGAGGGAATGAGCAGTTCTTC. This sequence encodes CASSHGLAGGNEQFF.

V gene TRBV7-2 combines with J gene TRBJ2-3; a possible D gene is TRBD2 (5 bases). This CDR3 spans 15 amino acids. Germline V lookup: CDR1 SGHTA, CDR2 FQGNSA. Trimming shortened V by 3 bases and J by 0 bases, and 10 bases separated the two germline ends. This chain's CDR3 is CASSFAAASTDTQYF. The CDR3 coding sequence is TGTGCCAGCAGCTTTGCAGCGGCCAGCACAGATACGCAGTATTTT.

This chain connects TRBV7-2 to TRBJ2-1; D possibly corresponds to TRBD2 (6 bases). Trimming removed 5 bases at V and 5 bases at J, with 16 bases between. Germline V gene sequence: CDR1 SGHTA, CDR2 FQGNSA. CDR3 length equals 15 residues. The CDR3 reads CASSPLSGNHNEQFF. CDR3 coding DNA: TGTGCCAGCAGCCCTCTTAGCGGAAACCACAATGAGCAGTTCTTC.

This chain uses TRBV7-9 with TRBJ1-5; D may be TRBD1 (6 bases). The CDR3 totals 14 residues. V dropped 4 bases and J dropped 9 bases, with 16 bases sitting between them. Germline-derived CDR1 and CDR2 are SEHNR and FQNEAQ (reference sequence). CDR3 sequence reads: CASSSGSGATPQHF. CDR3 coding DNA: TGTGCCAGCAGCTCCGGATCAGGGGCAACGCCCCAGCATTTT.

On this clone: One end of the junction is discordant with germline, which a read error may explain. V is TRBV27 and J is TRBJ1-1; D remains unclear. CDR1 MNHEY and CDR2 SMNVEV come from the germline V gene (reference sequence). The CDR3 totals 12 residues. This CDR3 is CASSDDTRREIF. The CDR3 DNA follows: TGTGCCAGCAGTGATGACACTCGGAGGGAGATCTTT.

This clone was seen only once. Other DNA sequences of this sample code for an identical CDR3. The chain combines TRBV5-1 with TRBJ2-3, with 7 bases identical to TRBD2. This CDR3 contains 16 residues. The germline V gene has CDR1 SGHRS and CDR2 YFSETQ. V trimming: 0 bases; J trimming: 0 bases; junction bases outside the gene matches: 4. The CDR3 nucleotides are TGCGCCAGCAGCTTGGCCCTAGCGGACAGCACAGATACGCAGTATTTT. Protein product: CASSLALADSTDTQYF. Together with reference TRBV5-1 and TRBJ2-3, the CDR3 gives the full variable domain: KAGVTQTPRYLIKTRGQQVTLSCSPISGHRSVSWYQQTPGQGLQFLFEYFSETQRNKGNFPGRFSGRQFSNSRSEMNVSTLELGDSALYLCASSLALADSTDTQYFGPGTRLTVL.

CDR3 region: CASSLDLTYEQYF. CDR3 DNA sequence: TGTGCCAGCAGCTTGGACCTAACCTACGAGCAGTACTTC. The chain combines TRBV5-4 with TRBJ2-7, with D unresolved. V lost 0 bases to trimming and J lost 2 bases, with 6 bases between them. Germline V gives CDR1 SGHNT, CDR2 YYREEE (reference sequence). The CDR3 covers 13 residues.